Sequencing of this T cell receptor beta chain was carried out in a study of technical replicates of blood from a few donors. Generated by immunoSEQ multiplex PCR, the TCRdb table keeps only in-frame clones and is missing some. The data contain tens of thousands of clones, roughly 92% of them singletons. Sequencing was done on a sample of PBMCs. The origin of this receptor is a human donor in good health. Some clones in this sample may be carry-over from other donors' samples.

CDR3 residues: CASSLREGAAEAFF. The CDR3 DNA reads as TGTGCCAGCAGTTTAAGAGAGGGGGCGGCTGAAGCTTTCTTT. The chain recombines TRBV27 with TRBJ1-1; the match to TRBD1 covers 7 bases. Germline V CDR1 and CDR2: MNHEY, SMNVEV (reference sequence). The CDR3 is made up of 14 amino acids. The V gene end was trimmed by 2 bases and the J gene end by 6 bases; junction bases not matched to a gene: 6.